This T cell receptor beta chain was obtained from a study of OX40 agonist ivuxolimab in advanced cancers. Some clones are missing from TCRdb's copy, which holds only in-frame ones; the method was immunoSEQ multiplex PCR. The table includes about 25,000 clones, 70% to 90% detected once. Trimming took 3 bases from V and 5 from J, leaving 10 bases between them. This CDR3 spans 13 amino acids. In germline, CDR1 is SGHVS, CDR2 FNYEAQ. This chain links TRBV7-6 with TRBJ2-5; D is possibly TRBD2 (5 bases). Sequences were derived from CD4+ or CD8+ T cells sorted from blood, sampled in a trial of the OX40 agonist ivuxolimab. This receptor was identified in an adult with an advanced solid tumor such as melanoma, head and neck, liver or kidney cancer. The CDR3 DNA follows: TGTGCCAGCAGCTTCGGGGTGCGGGAGACCCAGTACTTC. Translating gives CASSFGVRETQYF.